This T cell receptor beta chain was sequenced for a study of blood T cell repertoires in COVID-19 (dated by TCRdb to about 2020). Regarding the complete study: Collaborator samples came from the United States, Italy and Spain and covered acute and convalescent phases of COVID-19. The samples were drawn from the first 160 participants of the ongoing ImmuneRACE study and from 1,254 subjects provided by 6 global collaborators. Where available, HLA class I and class II types were taken from metadata supplied by the sample provider and were not determined by assay-based typing. The repertoires were made available in a free public database intended to serve as a resource for research on the immune response to SARS-CoV-2. Sample metadata almost always included a de-identified subject ID, COVID-19 status, age in years and sex. The prospective study material was composed of cDNA or gDNA derived from T cells, B-cell-depleted T cells, or PBMCs. The dataset comprised deeply sampled blood TCRbeta repertoires from subjects exposed to, actively infected with, or recovered from COVID-19.

Reading from cysteine to phenylalanine, the CDR3 counts 16 amino acids. Just CDR3 DNA is preserved here, 48 bases in frame from base 1. CDR1 and CDR2, per the germline V gene (reference sequence), are SEHNR and FQNEAQ. V gives up 4 bases and J gives up 9 bases, and the segment between their germline ends measures 21 bases. Collaborating institutions collected whole blood in K2EDTA tubes following their own protocols. For TCRbeta analysis, collaborator samples were shipped as frozen whole blood, as isolated PBMCs, or as DNA extracted from either sample type. A remark on this clone: Its specific antigen is unknown. It has no much larger one-base neighbor in the sample; base qualities were not kept.

The paper's findings and limits, for the study overall: How much clinical and demographic metadata was included differed by source and by participant, and the metadata was provided uncurated.

TCRbeta CDR3 regions were amplified from genomic DNA using the immunoSEQ Assay, a bias-controlled multiplex PCR. The authors processed their data as follows. Nucleated cell counts per sample were estimated from amplification of reference gene primers within the assay. To quantify the absolute abundance of each unique TCRbeta CDR3 rearrangement, sequence reads were collapsed and filtered. For each sample, productive Simpson clonality was calculated by taking the square root of Simpson's diversity index across productive rearrangements. The clones in this table, taken by TCRdb from immuneACCESS, are in-frame only. Not every clone is retained; where verified, under half of the shortfall comes from an unresolved V gene, and the cause of the rest is unknown. The V and J calls and clone size come from that table; D and trimming were worked out from the DNA. The sample records 180,000 or so clones, around 85% of which are singletons. Of the sample, around 10% falls within the top ten clones.

Sequencing input: peripheral blood. The rearranged chain carries TRBV7-9 and TRBJ2-2; the D gene assignment is ambiguous. The sequence was obtained from a woman aged 80 or over with acute or convalescent COVID-19. The CDR3 is CASSSFGGGKVRELFF. The nucleotide sequence reads TGTGCCAGCAGCTCCTTTGGCGGCGGTAAGGTCAGGGAGCTGTTTTTT.